These 24 T cell receptor beta chains share one sample of origin, sequenced in a study of cytomegalovirus exposure and HLA in healthy donors. Amplification used 60 Vbeta primers and 13 Jbeta primers. Profiled with immunoSEQ multiplex PCR; TCRdb holds only in-frame clones, not every one. There are some 110,000 clones in the sample; about 83% occur only once, and approximately 6.1% lies in the top ten. Input material: PBMCs. The source is a man between 18 and 35 years old in good health and CMV-seronegative.

The rearrangement links TRBV11-3 to TRBJ2-3, with 8 nucleotides matching TRBD2. The CDR3 loop spans 19 amino acids. V was pared by 5 bases and J by 2 bases, with 18 bases of the junction left unmatched. Germline-derived CDR1 and CDR2 are SGHNT and YENEEA. CDR3: CASSPSFRREGLFTDTQYF. CDR3 bases: TGTGCCAGCAGCCCGTCGTTTCGCCGGGAGGGCCTCTTCACAGATACGCAGTATTTT.

CDR3 in amino acids: CASSLIRGPNNEQFF. CDR3 sequence (DNA): TGCGCCAGCAGCCTGATCAGGGGGCCTAACAATGAGCAGTTCTTC. V and J are TRBV4-3 and TRBJ2-1; 8 nucleotides match TRBD1. V gave up 4 bases and J gave up 5 bases; unmatched junction bases: 7. Germline CDR1 reads LGHNA; CDR2 reads YSLEER. The CDR3 is made up of 15 amino acids.

The V call is TRBV4-2, the J call TRBJ2-5, with D uncertain. The better agreement between TRBJ2-7 and the DNA end casts doubt on the J call. Germline CDR1 and CDR2: LGHNA and YNFKEQ. The CDR3 covers 14 residues. The CDR3 here is CASSQDFESYEQYF. The CDR3 DNA sequence: TGTGCCAGCAGCCAAGACTTCGAGTCCTACGAGCAGTACTTC.

This sequence joins TRBV19 and TRBJ1-2, with TRBD1 as a possible D gene (5 bases). CDR3 length: 14 amino acids. Trimming shortened V by 3 bases and J by 2 bases, and 10 bases separated the two germline ends. Germline V lookup: CDR1 LNHDA, CDR2 SQIVND (reference sequence). CDR3 protein: CASSILGQNYGYTF. CDR3 DNA sequence: TGTGCCAGTAGTATTTTGGGGCAGAACTATGGCTACACCTTC.

The gene calls are TRBV6-6 and TRBJ1-2, with 7 positions matching TRBD1. The ends lost 6 bases at V and 8 bases at J; junction bases unmatched: 12. Looked up from germline, CDR1 is MNHNY and CDR2 is SVGAGI (reference sequence). The CDR3 is 14 amino acids. In nucleotides, the CDR3 is TGTGCCAGCAGCCGCCCCGACAGGGCGGGCGGCTACACCTTC. This translates into CASSRPDRAGGYTF.

The chain combines TRBV6-1 with TRBJ2-5; tentative D call: TRBD1 (5 bases). The CDR3 sequence is 13 residues long. With 3 bases removed from V and 6 bases from J, the gap between germline ends came to 11 bases. Germline CDR1 is MNHNS and CDR2 is SASEGT. For the CDR3, the DNA is TGTGCCAGCAGTGACAGGGCAGTAAAGACCCAGTACTTC. It specifies CASSDRAVKTQYF.

This chain joins TRBV11-2 and TRBJ2-7; 7 bases are a match to TRBD1. V shed 7 bases and J 2 bases; nucleotides not matched to a gene: 8. Germline V gives CDR1 SGHAT, CDR2 FQNNGV. This CDR3 contains 14 residues. The CDR3 DNA reads TGTGCCAGCACCGGACAGGACGGAGCCTACGAGCAGTACTTC. This sequence encodes CASTGQDGAYEQYF.

The genes are TRBV5-6 and TRBJ2-5; 9 nucleotides match TRBD2. Gene TRBJ2-7 matches the end of the DNA better, so the J call may be wrong. Germline V gene lookup returns CDR1 SGHDT and CDR2 YYEEEE. The CDR3 spans 14 residues. CDR3 sequence: CASSEGLASYEQYF. The CDR3 DNA reads as TGTGCCAGCAGCGAGGGACTAGCCTCCTACGAGCAGTACTTC.

Comments on this clone: The junction shows a germline mismatch at one end, possibly a read error. J is TRBJ2-5 and V is TRBV25-1; no definite D call. The tail of the sequence fits TRBJ2-7 better, so the J call may be wrong. This CDR3 region has 14 residues. Germline assignment: CDR1 MGHDK and CDR2 SYGVNS. The CDR3 bases are TGTGTCAGCAGTTACGAGACCGACTCCTACGAGCAGTACTTC. Protein product: CVSSYETDSYEQYF.

As concerns this clone: The sample has other DNA sequences that encode this CDR3 too. CDR3: CASTPTGVQPQHF. The DNA for the CDR3 is TGTGCCAGTACCCCGACAGGTGTTCAGCCCCAGCATTTT. This rearrangement joins TRBV19 to TRBJ1-5; D is possibly TRBD1 (6 bases). V lost 7 bases and J 6 bases, leaving 13 bases between the germline ends. This CDR3 contains 13 residues. Germline CDR1 reads LNHDA; CDR2 reads SQIVND (reference sequence).

The chain couples TRBV5-1 to TRBJ2-1; 9 bases line up with TRBD2. Looked up from germline, CDR1 is SGHRS and CDR2 is YFSETQ. V was pared by 7 bases and J by 8 bases, with 10 bases of the junction left unmatched. The CDR3 length is 14 residues. CDR3 bases: TGCGCCAGCGGCATAGGGACTAGCAGGGATGAGCAGTTCTTC. Translating it yields CASGIGTSRDEQFF. The full variable domain, completed using reference TRBV5-1 and TRBJ2-1, is KAGVTQTPRYLIKTRGQQVTLSCSPISGHRSVSWYQQTPGQGLQFLFEYFSETQRNKGNFPGRFSGRQFSNSRSEMNVSTLELGDSALYLCASGIGTSRDEQFFGPGTRLTVL.

The rearrangement links TRBV28 to TRBJ2-7; D might be TRBD1 (6 bases). This CDR3 contains 14 residues. Per germline, CDR1 MDHEN and CDR2 SYDVKM. With 3 bases removed from V and 7 bases from J, the gap between germline ends came to 16 bases. CDR3 nucleotides: TGTGCCAGCAGTTTTAGCGTTGCCCAGGGGGAGCAGTACTTC. Translation gives CASSFSVAQGEQYF.

This sequence joins TRBV27 and TRBJ1-6; possibly TRBD1 for D (6 bases). The V end lost 5 bases, the J end lost 7 bases, and 12 bases lay between the germline ends. The CDR3 totals 14 residues. CDR1 is MNHEY and CDR2 is SMNVEV in the germline V gene (reference sequence). This chain's CDR3 is CASSNRDRNSPLHF. The CDR3 coding sequence is TGTGCCAGCAGTAACAGGGACCGGAATTCACCCCTCCACTTT.

The CDR3 loop reads CASSFRTGGVGTGELFF. The CDR3 DNA is TGTGCCAGCAGTTTTCGGACAGGGGGTGTTGGTACCGGGGAGCTGTTTTTT. The rearrangement uses TRBV28 and TRBJ2-2; 10 nucleotides line up with TRBD1. V lost 3 bases to trimming and J lost 5 bases; unmatched junction nucleotides: 9. The CDR3 sequence is 17 residues long. Germline V CDR1 and CDR2: MDHEN, SYDVKM.

The V gene is TRBV2, the J gene TRBJ1-5; D unresolved. Germline-derived CDR1 and CDR2 are SNHLY and FYNNEI. The V and J ends lost 2 bases and 0 bases respectively, with 11 bases between them. CDR3 length: 16 residues. Here the CDR3 reads CASSEFGPGSNQPQHF. The CDR3 region has the DNA TGTGCCAGCAGTGAATTTGGGCCAGGTAGCAATCAGCCCCAGCATTTT.

Points on this clone: Being one base from a much bigger clone, this may be a read error. V is TRBV6-5 and J is TRBJ2-3, with TRBD2 matching over 10 bases. The V segment lost 5 bases and the J segment 4 bases; nucleotides outside the gene matches: 3. The CDR3 covers 14 residues. Looked up from germline, CDR1 is MNHEY and CDR2 is SVGAGI. CDR3 DNA: TGTGCCAGCAGTGTAGCGGGAGGTCCAGATACGCAGTATTTT. Encoded protein: CASSVAGGPDTQYF.

Note on this clone: This CDR3 fails to terminate in the conserved phenylalanine or tryptophan, so it likely reflects a read error. The CDR3 reads CAISETQTEAFP. CDR3 DNA: TGTGCCATCAGTGAGACCCAAACTGAAGCTTTCCCT. V usage is TRBV10-3 and J usage is TRBJ1-1; D is unclear. The germline gives CDR1 ENHRY, CDR2 SYGVKD. Between the trimmed V and J ends, which lost 2 bases and 5 bases, there was a span of 6 bases. The CDR3 is 12 amino acids.

This clone was found once. The gene calls are TRBV29-1 and TRBJ2-7; the match to TRBD2 covers 11 bases. Germline-derived CDR1 and CDR2 are SQVTM and ANQGSEA. The CDR3 length is 14 residues. Unmatched junction bases numbered 4, after V lost 4 bases and J lost 2 bases. Written as DNA, the CDR3 is TGCAGCGTTGGTAGTAGCGGGAGGGCCTACGAGCAGTACTTC. It yields the protein CSVGSSGRAYEQYF.

The rearrangement links TRBV5-1 to TRBJ1-4; D is perhaps TRBD1 (5 bases). CDR1 and CDR2 (germline): SGHRS, YFSETQ. The CDR3 totals 15 residues. The V gene lost 3 bases and the J gene lost 2 bases, with 11 bases spanning the gap. The CDR3 loop reads CASSSGGATNEKLFF. CDR3 DNA sequence: TGCGCCAGCAGCTCGGGGGGTGCCACTAATGAAAAACTGTTTTTT.

This rearrangement joins TRBV7-3 to TRBJ1-2; 10 bases line up with TRBD1. After removal of 4 bases from V and 4 bases from J, the junction contained 3 bases not matched to a gene. Germline V gene data show CDR1 as SGHTA and CDR2 as FQGTGA. The CDR3 is made up of 14 amino acids. The CDR3 loop reads CASSSTGGVYGYTF. CDR3 bases: TGTGCCAGCAGCTCGACAGGGGGCGTCTATGGCTACACCTTC. Supplemented by reference TRBV7-3 and TRBJ1-2, the full variable domain reads GAGVSQTPSNKVTEKGKYVELRCDPISGHTALYWYRQSLGQGPEFLIYFQGTGAADDSGLPNDRFFAVRPEGSVSTLKIQRTERGDSAVYLCASSSTGGVYGYTFGSGTRLTVV.

This clone has a handful of counts. This chain links TRBV5-4 with TRBJ1-1; maybe TRBD1 (6 bases). The CDR3 is made up of 13 amino acids. Germline values: CDR1 SGHNT, CDR2 YYREEE (reference sequence). The germline V and J ends were trimmed by 4 bases and 1 base, with 8 bases remaining between them. In nucleotides, the CDR3 is TGTGCCAGCAGCACGACAGGGAACACTGAAGCTTTCTTT. Its translation: CASSTTGNTEAFF.

The chain couples TRBV7-3 to TRBJ1-1, with a tentative D call TRBD1 (6 bases). The CDR3 consists of 14 residues. Trimming took off 5 bases at V and 0 bases at J, with 10 bases between the two ends. CDR1 SGHTA and CDR2 FQGTGA come from the germline V gene. DNA of the CDR3: TGTGCCAGCAGCGCCGGGACATTGAACACTGAAGCTTTCTTT. Protein sequence: CASSAGTLNTEAFF.

The V call is TRBV7-2, the J call TRBJ2-7, with TRBD2 identical over 11 bases. After removal of 6 bases from V and 4 bases from J, the junction contained 5 bases not matched to a gene. Germline V gives CDR1 SGHTA, CDR2 FQGNSA. The CDR3 length is 14 residues. CDR3 sequence (DNA): TGTGCCAGCAGATTGGGACTAGCGGATTACGAGCAGTACTTC. Residues: CASRLGLADYEQYF.

This clone was recorded a few times. This chain joins TRBV11-3 and TRBJ2-5; 7 nucleotides line up with TRBD1. V lost 5 bases to trimming and J lost 3 bases; unmatched junction nucleotides: 12. Looked up from germline, CDR1 is SGHNT and CDR2 is YENEEA. The CDR3 has 16 amino acids. DNA for the CDR3: TGTGCCAGCAGCCCTATACAGGGGATGAGGAAAGAGACCCAGTACTTC. Protein product: CASSPIQGMRKETQYF.